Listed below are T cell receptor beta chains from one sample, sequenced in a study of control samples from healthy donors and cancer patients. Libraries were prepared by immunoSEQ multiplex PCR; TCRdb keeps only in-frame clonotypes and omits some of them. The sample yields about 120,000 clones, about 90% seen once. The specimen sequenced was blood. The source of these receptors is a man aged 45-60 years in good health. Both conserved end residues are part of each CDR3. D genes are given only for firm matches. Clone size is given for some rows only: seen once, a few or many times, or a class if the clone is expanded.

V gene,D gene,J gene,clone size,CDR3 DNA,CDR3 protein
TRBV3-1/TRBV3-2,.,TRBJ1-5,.,TGTGCCAGCAGCCAAGAACTGGGTGGTGCCAATCAGCCCCAGCATTTT,CASSQELGGANQPQHF
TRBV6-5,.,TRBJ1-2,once,TGTGCCAGCAGTTACTCTAGACAGCACTATGGCTACACCTTC,CASSYSRQHYGYTF
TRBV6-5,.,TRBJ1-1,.,TGTGCCAGCAGTTTGGACGACTTGAACACTGAAGCTTTCTTT,CASSLDDLNTEAFF
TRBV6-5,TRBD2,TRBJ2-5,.,TGTGCCAGCACCAGTGCGGGGGAAACAGAGACCCAGTACTTC,CASTSAGETETQYF
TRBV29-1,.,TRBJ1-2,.,TGCAGCGCTGGGGATCCTATTCTCCTTACTAACTATGGCTACACCTTC,CSAGDPILLTNYGYTF
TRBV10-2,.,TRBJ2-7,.,TGCGCCAGCACCGATACCTACGAGCAGTACTTC,CASTDTYEQYF
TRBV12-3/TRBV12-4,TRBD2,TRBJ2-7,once,TGTGCCAGCAGTCCCCGGGACTATCCGTACTTC,CASSPRDYPYF
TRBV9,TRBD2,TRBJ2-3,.,TGTGCCAGCAGCGCGGGACGCGGACTAGCGGGGGGCCGGGATACGCAGTATTTT,CASSAGRGLAGGRDTQYF
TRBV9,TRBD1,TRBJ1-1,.,TGTGCCAGCAGCCCCGGACAGGCCAACACTGAAGCTTTCTTT,CASSPGQANTEAFF
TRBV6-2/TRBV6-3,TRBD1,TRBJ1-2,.,TGTGCCAGCAGTTACAGCGAGACGGGACAGAGTATGGGTGGCTACACCTTC,CASSYSETGQSMGGYTF
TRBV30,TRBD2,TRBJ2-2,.,TGTGCCTGGAGTGTAGAACGGGGGGGCACGACCGGGGAGCTGTTTTTT,CAWSVERGGTTGELFF
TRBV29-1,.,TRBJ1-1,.,TGCAGCGTGTGGGGGAAGACTGAAGCTTTCTTT,CSVWGKTEAFF
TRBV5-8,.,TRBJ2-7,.,TGTGCCAGCAGTTTTTCGTCAACCTACGAGCAGTACTTC,CASSFSSTYEQYF
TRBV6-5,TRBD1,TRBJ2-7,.,TGTGCCAGCAGTTTATCCGGGACAGGGGTCTACTTGGAGCAGTACTTC,CASSLSGTGVYLEQYF
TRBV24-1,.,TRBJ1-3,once,TGTGCCACCAGTGACACCAGACAGGCCTCGGGAAACACCATATATTTT,CATSDTRQASGNTIYF
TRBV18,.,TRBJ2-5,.,TGTGCCAGCTCACCCCTGGCAAGGTACCAAGAGACCCAGTACTTC,CASSPLARYQETQYF
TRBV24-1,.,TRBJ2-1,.,TGTGCCACCAGTGACTACAGCTACAATGAGCAGTTCTTC,CATSDYSYNEQFF
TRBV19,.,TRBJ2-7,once,TGTGCCAGTAGTACCGCCACCCGTAACGAGCAGTACTTC,CASSTATRNEQYF
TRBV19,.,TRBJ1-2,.,TGTGCCAGTAGCCTACAGGACGCTAACTATGGCTACACCTTC,CASSLQDANYGYTF
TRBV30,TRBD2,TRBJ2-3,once,TGTGCCTGGAGGGGGACTAGCCCGGGCACAGATACGCAGTATTTT,CAWRGTSPGTDTQYF
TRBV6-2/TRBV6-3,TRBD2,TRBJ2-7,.,TGTGCCAGCAGTTACAGTGCGGGGGGGCCGAAACAGTACTTC,CASSYSAGGPKQYF
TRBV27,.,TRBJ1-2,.,TGTGCCAGCAGTAAGCTCACAATTATTAACTATGGCTACACCTTC,CASSKLTIINYGYTF
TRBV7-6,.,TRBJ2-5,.,TGTGCCAGCAGCCCAGGGCGGGAGACCCAGTACTTC,CASSPGRETQYF
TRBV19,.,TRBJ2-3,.,TGTGCCAGTATCCCCCGGGGACAATTAGACCGGAGCACAGATACGCAGTATTTT,CASIPRGQLDRSTDTQYF
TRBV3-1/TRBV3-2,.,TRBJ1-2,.,TGTGCCAGCTCCCCGAAAGGTAACTATGGCTACACCTTC,CASSPKGNYGYTF
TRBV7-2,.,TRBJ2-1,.,TGTGCCAGCAGCTTAGGTATCCAAATAAGACAGGCCAACAATGAGCAGTTCTTC,CASSLGIQIRQANNEQFF
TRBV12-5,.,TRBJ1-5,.,TGTGCTAGTGGTTTGGGGGGGATGGGTCAGCCCCAGCATTTT,CASGLGGMGQPQHF
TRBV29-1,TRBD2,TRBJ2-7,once,TGCAGCGTTGAGGGAGGGGCCGCGGGCGACGAGCAGTACTTC,CSVEGGAAGDEQYF
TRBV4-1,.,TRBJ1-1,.,TGCGCCAGCAGCCAAGATGCGGGGGGGGAAGCTTTTTTT,CASSQDAGGEAFF
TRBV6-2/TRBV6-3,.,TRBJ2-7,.,TGTGCCAGCAGTTACCTGGGGCTGGTCTACGAGCAGTACTTC,CASSYLGLVYEQYF
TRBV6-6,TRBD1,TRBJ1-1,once,TGTGCCAGCAGTTACCTATCGACAGGGGTTAACACTGAAGCTTTCTTT,CASSYLSTGVNTEAFF
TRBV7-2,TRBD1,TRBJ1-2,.,TGTGCCAGCAGCCCCCGGACAGGGGCTAACTATGGCTACACCTTC,CASSPRTGANYGYTF
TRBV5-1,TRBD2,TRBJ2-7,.,TGCGCCAGCAGCTTGCAGGGGCCCACTAGCGGGGGGGCCTACGAGCAGTACTTC,CASSLQGPTSGGAYEQYF
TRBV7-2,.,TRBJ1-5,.,TGTGCCAGCAGCTTAGACGGCACAGCCCAGCATTTT,CASSLDGTAQHF
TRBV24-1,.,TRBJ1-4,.,TGTGCCACCAGTGATTTACCAGGGAGAGCGGAAAATGAAAAACTGTTTTTT,CATSDLPGRAENEKLFF
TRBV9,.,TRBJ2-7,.,TGTGCCAGCAGCGTAGGAGTCAGCGCGAACGAGCAGTACTTC,CASSVGVSANEQYF
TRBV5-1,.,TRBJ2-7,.,TGCGCCAGCAGCTTACTCAGGGAGACCTACGAGCAGTACTTC,CASSLLRETYEQYF
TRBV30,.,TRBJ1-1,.,TGTGCCTGGAGTGCCTCGGTTCTGGTGGCTTTCTTT,CAWSASVLVAFF
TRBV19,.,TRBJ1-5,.,TGTGCCAGTAGATGGTCTTTGGGACGGAGAAGCAATCAGCCCCAGCATTTT,CASRWSLGRRSNQPQHF
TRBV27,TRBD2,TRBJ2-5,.,TGTGCCAGCAGTTCTTGGACTAGCGGGGGCGGAGAGACCCAGTACTTC,CASSSWTSGGGETQYF
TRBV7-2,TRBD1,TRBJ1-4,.,TGTGCCAGCAGCTCGACAGGGGGCGAAAGGGAAAAACTGTTTTTT,CASSSTGGEREKLFF
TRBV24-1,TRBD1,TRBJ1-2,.,TGTGCCACCAGTGACGCAGGGGGCAACTATGGCTACACCTTC,CATSDAGGNYGYTF
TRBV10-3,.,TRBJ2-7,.,TGTGCCATCAGTGAGAGTCCGGAGTACGAGCAGTACTTC,CAISESPEYEQYF
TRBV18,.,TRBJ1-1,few,TGTGCCAGCTCACCATCGGAGAACACTGAAGCTTTCTTT,CASSPSENTEAFF
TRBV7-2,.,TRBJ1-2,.,TGTGCCAGCAGCTCAATCCTCGACCGGCGGAGTGGCTACACCTTC,CASSSILDRRSGYTF
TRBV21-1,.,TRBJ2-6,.,TGTGCCAGCAGCAAAGAGGACGTCAGACCGTTCTCTGGGGCCAACGTCCTGACTTTC,CASSKEDVRPFSGANVLTF